The 20 T cell receptor beta chains below all came from one sample that was sequenced in a study of shared clonotypes between healthy human individuals. Here immunoSEQ multiplex PCR was the method, and the copy in TCRdb shows in-frame clones only, minus some. There are fewer than 550,000 clones in the sample; around 79% occur only once, and approximately 12% lies in the top ten. The sequenced sample consisted of PBMCs. These receptors were collected from a woman in her thirties or forties in good health. Some clones in this sample may be carry-over from other donors' samples.

This sequence joins TRBV7-8 and TRBJ2-3; tentatively, D is TRBD1 (5 bases). Germline V CDR1 and CDR2: SGHVS, FQNEAQ. The germline V and J ends were trimmed by 2 bases and 9 bases, with 9 bases remaining between them. There are 12 residues in the CDR3. CDR3 nucleotide sequence: TGTGCCAGCAGCTTACCCCAGGGAACGCAGTATTTT. The encoded protein is CASSLPQGTQYF.

This clone was counted once. The V call is TRBV27, the J call TRBJ1-4; 7 bases align to TRBD1. This CDR3 is 14 amino acids long. Germline CDR1 is MNHEY and CDR2 is SMNVEV (reference sequence). The J segment lost 3 bases and the V segment lost 2 bases, leaving 0 bases of the junction unmatched. CDR3 sequence: CASSLQGANEKLFF. For the CDR3, the DNA is TGTGCCAGCAGTTTACAGGGGGCTAATGAAAAACTGTTTTTT.

This chain joins TRBV19 and TRBJ1-1; 8 nucleotides match TRBD1. CDR3 size: 15 residues. V dropped 4 bases and J dropped 1; count of bases not matched to a gene: 5. Germline V gene data show CDR1 as LNHDA and CDR2 as SQIVND (reference sequence). Here the CDR3 reads CASSTTGTGNTEAFF. CDR3 nucleotides: TGTGCCAGTAGTACTACCGGGACAGGGAACACTGAAGCTTTCTTT.

V usage is TRBV10-3 and J usage is TRBJ2-5; TRBD2 matches at 10 bases. The germline V gene encodes CDR1 ENHRY and CDR2 SYGVKD. J was trimmed by 2 bases and V by 6 bases; bases with no gene match: 12. This CDR3 spans 17 amino acids. In nucleotides, the CDR3 is TGTGCCATCAGGCCAGATAAGAGGACTAGCGGACAAGAGACCCAGTACTTC. As protein: CAIRPDKRTSGQETQYF.

This clone was counted many times. V is TRBV6-1 and J is TRBJ2-1; 8 bases map to TRBD2. The V segment lost 1 base and the J segment 8 bases; nucleotides outside the gene matches: 7. The CDR3 is made up of 15 amino acids. Germline CDR1 is MNHNS and CDR2 is SASEGT. CDR3 residues: CASSEDSGTSHEQFF. Written as DNA, the CDR3 is TGTGCCAGCAGTGAAGACTCCGGGACTAGTCATGAGCAGTTCTTC.

The chain recombines TRBV7-6 with TRBJ2-2; 15 bases agree with TRBD2. V dropped 4 bases and J dropped 1; count of bases not matched to a gene: 1. The CDR3 contains 17 residues. The germline gives CDR1 SGHVS, CDR2 FNYEAQ. In nucleotides, the CDR3 is TGTGCCAGCAGCTGGACTAGCGGGAGGGGGAACACCGGGGAGCTGTTTTTT. The encoded protein is CASSWTSGRGNTGELFF.

As to this clone: This specimen includes other DNA sequences encoding the same CDR3. V usage is TRBV7-3 and J usage is TRBJ1-1, with a tentative D call TRBD1 (6 bases). This CDR3 comprises 13 residues. Trimming shortened V by 1 base and J by 8 bases, and 11 bases separated the two germline ends. The germline gives CDR1 SGHTA, CDR2 FQGTGA. CDR3: CASSLSPGTEAFF. The CDR3, as DNA: TGTGCCAGCAGCTTAAGCCCGGGGACAGAAGCTTTCTTT.

This clone has only one observation. V and J are TRBV28 and TRBJ1-3; D gene unclear. Germline assignment: CDR1 MDHEN and CDR2 SYDVKM. V lost 3 bases and J lost 0, with 9 bases in between. CDR3 size: 15 residues. CDR3 bases: TGTGCCAGCAGTTTTGCGTTCGCCTCTGGAAACACCATATATTTT. It yields the protein CASSFAFASGNTIYF. The entire variable domain, with the rest obtained from reference TRBV28 and TRBJ1-3, is as follows: DVKVTQSSRYLVKRTGEKVFLECVQDMDHENMFWYRQDPGLGLRLIYFSYDVKMKEKGDIPEGYSVSREKKERFSLILESASTNQTSMYLCASSFAFASGNTIYFGEGSWLTVV.

The gene calls are TRBV4-2 and TRBJ1-5; D is unresolved. The CDR3 is 14 residues long. Germline V lookup: CDR1 LGHNA, CDR2 YNFKEQ. Trimming left V 0 bases short and J 8 bases short, with 11 bases between. The CDR3 here is CASSQDRRLEPQHF. The CDR3 DNA sequence: TGTGCCAGCAGCCAAGATAGACGATTGGAGCCCCAGCATTTT.

This sequence joins TRBV5-1 and TRBJ1-2; D is perhaps TRBD1 (6 bases). Between the trimmed V and J ends, which lost 1 base and 2 bases, there was a span of 9 bases. Germline V gene lookup returns CDR1 SGHRS and CDR2 YFSETQ. The CDR3 extends over 14 amino acids. The CDR3 DNA is TGCGCCAGCAGCTTGAACAGGGCGAACTATGGCTACACCTTC. This encodes CASSLNRANYGYTF. Together with reference TRBV5-1 and TRBJ1-2, the CDR3 gives the full variable domain: KAGVTQTPRYLIKTRGQQVTLSCSPISGHRSVSWYQQTPGQGLQFLFEYFSETQRNKGNFPGRFSGRQFSNSRSEMNVSTLELGDSALYLCASSLNRANYGYTFGSGTRLTVV.

The chain combines TRBV18 with TRBJ2-6; 7 bases agree with TRBD2. This CDR3 spans 19 amino acids. Germline values: CDR1 KGHSH, CDR2 LQKENI. J was trimmed by 0 bases and V by 2 bases; bases with no gene match: 10. The CDR3: CASSPGRASSYSGANVLTF. CDR3 coding DNA: TGTGCCAGCTCACCAGGGAGGGCCTCAAGTTACTCTGGGGCCAACGTCCTGACTTTC.

This clone was found once. The gene calls are TRBV11-3 and TRBJ2-7; D perhaps matches TRBD2 (6 bases). Gene TRBJ2-1 matches the end of the DNA better, so the J call may be wrong. This CDR3 has 15 residues. Germline values: CDR1 SGHNT, CDR2 YENEEA. CDR3 nucleotides: TGTGCCAGCAGCTTAGTTAGCGGCCAGGGCAATGAGCAGTTCTTC. Translation gives CASSLVSGQGNEQFF.

The table lists this clone with a count of one. The chain links TRBV19 to TRBJ2-3; D call uncertain. Germline values: CDR1 LNHDA, CDR2 SQIVND (reference sequence). Trimming removed 3 bases at V and 0 bases at J, with 1 base between. CDR3 length: 12 residues. CDR3 region: CASSISTDTQYF. The CDR3 bases are TGTGCCAGTAGTATCAGCACAGATACGCAGTATTTT.

The sample holds a few counts of this clone. This chain uses TRBV28 with TRBJ2-7; the D gene is possibly TRBD2 (5 bases). Germline CDR1 is MDHEN and CDR2 is SYDVKM. V was clipped by 6 bases and J by 3 bases, with 18 bases between them. CDR3 length equals 15 residues. The CDR3 bases are TGTGCCAGCAGCCAGGACTCCCCCGCCCGCTACGAGCAGTACTTC. Residues: CASSQDSPARYEQYF.

The chain links TRBV11-3 to TRBJ2-1; 14 bases align to TRBD2. The V gene's germline CDR1 is SGHNT and CDR2 YENEEA. Germline trimming cut 2 bases from V and 9 bases from J; bases unmatched to any gene: 12. The CDR3 sequence is 18 residues long. The CDR3 here is CASSLPGLAGERVGEQFF. Here the CDR3 DNA reads TGTGCCAGCAGCTTACCGGGACTAGCGGGAGAGAGGGTCGGTGAGCAGTTCTTC.

The count of this clone is one. The genes are TRBV28 and TRBJ2-5; D ambiguous. This CDR3 is built from 13 residues. The V and J ends lost 4 bases and 4 bases respectively, with 10 bases between them. Per germline, CDR1 MDHEN and CDR2 SYDVKM. As DNA, the CDR3 is TGTGCCAGCAGTTCGACGGACCGAGAGACCCAGTACTTC. Its translation is CASSSTDRETQYF.

In this sample, this clone turned up a few times. J is TRBJ2-7 and V is TRBV27; D possibly corresponds to TRBD2 (5 bases). The CDR3 covers 12 residues. V lost 8 bases and J lost 2, with 10 bases in between. Per germline, CDR1 MNHEY and CDR2 SMNVEV (reference sequence). The CDR3 sequence: CASRGSAYEQYF. CDR3 sequence (DNA): TGTGCCAGCCGAGGGTCAGCCTACGAGCAGTACTTC.

V gene TRBV6-4 combines with J gene TRBJ1-1; 7 nucleotides match TRBD1. J gave up 0 bases and V 6 bases, and 4 bases lay outside the gene matches. Germline CDR1 and CDR2: MRHNA and SNTAGT. This CDR3 has 14 residues. CDR3 region: CASRPDRMNTEAFF. CDR3 coding DNA: TGTGCCAGCAGACCGGACAGGATGAACACTGAAGCTTTCTTT.

V and J are TRBV30 and TRBJ2-2; D is uncertain. This CDR3 is built from 13 residues. V was shortened by 3 bases and J by 7 bases, with 12 bases between the two germline ends. Germline V gene lookup returns CDR1 GTSNPN and CDR2 SVGIG (reference sequence). In nucleotides, the CDR3 is TGTGCCTGGAGCCCTACCGGCGTCGGGGAGCTGTTTTTT. Translating it yields CAWSPTGVGELFF.

This chain connects TRBV6-1 to TRBJ2-3; TRBD2 aligns across 10 bases. The CDR3 covers 16 residues. Germline loops: CDR1 MNHNS, CDR2 SASEGT. V shed 2 bases, J shed 4 bases, and the junction held 6 bases outside the gene matches. This CDR3 is CASSENLAGAPDTQYF. The CDR3 DNA follows: TGTGCCAGCAGTGAAAACCTAGCGGGAGCTCCAGATACGCAGTATTTT.